Presented here are 9 T cell receptor beta chains from one specimen sequenced in a study of T cells in Graves' hyperthyroidism and ophthalmopathy. RNA transcripts provided the source from which TCR beta CDR3 regions were amplified. With the HTBI primer set, the TCR CDR3 went through a first round of RT-PCR. Via MiXCR, TCRdb re-called the multiplex PCR reads, giving one row per CDR3 protein. Among 700,000 to 950,000 distinct CDR3 sequences, approximately 36% were seen once, and the ten largest hold roughly 30%. The source material was blood. The origin of the receptors is a woman aged 40 to 50 with Graves' hyperthyroidism.

At least ten counts were recorded for this clonotype. The chain carries TRBV5-8 and TRBJ1-2; tentative D call: TRBD1 (5 bases). The germline V gene has CDR1 SGHTS and CDR2 YDEGEE. The length of the CDR3 is 16 residues. The ends were cut back, 2 bases at V and 5 bases at J, with 19 bases in the middle. For the CDR3, the DNA is TGTGCCAGCAGCTTCAATCCGGGGCAGGTCCTATATGGCTACACCTTC. Its protein is CASSFNPGQVLYGYTF.

With respect to this clonotype: A read error is likely, as this CDR3 ends without the conserved phenylalanine or tryptophan. This chain uses TRBV11-2 with TRBJ1-6; D unclear. V lost 5 bases to trimming and J lost 11 bases, with 10 bases between them. The CDR3 totals 12 residues. Germline CDR1 and CDR2: SGHAT and FQNNGV. The CDR3 DNA is TGTGCCAGCAGCAAACAAAAGACACCCCTCCACCTT. Translation: CASSKQKTPLHL.

This clonotype was counted between two and nine times. This chain uses TRBV3-1 with TRBJ2-7, with D perhaps given as TRBD1 or TRBD2 (6 bases each). Trimming left V 5 bases short and J 4 bases short, with 15 bases between. The germline V gene encodes CDR1 LGHDT and CDR2 YNNKEL (reference sequence). CDR3 length: 14 residues. The CDR3 DNA is TGTGCCAGCAGCTTTCAGACGGGGGCTTACGAGCAGTACTTC. This sequence encodes CASSFQTGAYEQYF.

The V and J genes are TRBV7-3 and TRBJ1-1, with D hard to call. The CDR3 runs to 14 residues. The ends were cut back, 5 bases at V and 1 base at J, with 11 bases in the middle. Germline V gene sequence: CDR1 SGHTA, CDR2 FQGTGA. This chain's CDR3 is CASSVETPNTEAFF. CDR3 nucleotides: TGTGCCAGCAGCGTTGAAACCCCGAACACTGAAGCTTTCTTT.

The sample holds many counts of this clonotype. This sequence joins TRBV12-3 or TRBV12-4 and TRBJ1-2; tentative D call: TRBD1 (5 bases). Between the trimmed V and J ends, which lost 4 bases and 7 bases, there was a span of 16 bases. The CDR3 length is 14 residues. This chain's CDR3 is CASSWGRDLGGYTF. Here the CDR3 DNA reads TGTGCCAGCAGTTGGGGCAGGGACCTCGGTGGCTACACCTTC.

Regarding this clonotype: Being one base from a much bigger clone, this may be a read error. The chain links TRBV24-1 to TRBJ1-2, with no clear D. Germline-derived CDR1 and CDR2 are KGHDR and SFDVKD. The CDR3 has 12 residues. CDR3 sequence (DNA): TGTGCCGCCAGTGGCGATGTTTATGGCTACACCTTC. Residues: CAASGDVYGYTF.

Details on this clonotype: Because it lacks the conserved phenylalanine or tryptophan at the end, this CDR3 is likely a read error. It is unclear where the CDR3 begins or ends on the DNA, so no DNA is shown, and the CDR3 is as TCRdb lists it. The rearrangement joins TRBV10-3 to TRBJ1-2; the table gives TRBD1 as D, unverified against the DNA. Germline CDR1 reads ENHRY; CDR2 reads SYGVKD. Both ends counted, the CDR3 spans 11 residues. The chain's CDR3 is CAISEKVDRDG.

This clonotype has a handful of counts. The J gene is TRBJ2-7, the V gene TRBV20-1, with TRBD1 as a possible D gene (7 bases). V dropped 0 bases and J dropped 4 bases, with 16 bases sitting between them. Germline V gene data show CDR1 as DFQATT and CDR2 as SNEGSKA (reference sequence). CDR3 size: 15 residues. The CDR3 sequence: CSARDRAGGPYEQYF. CDR3 DNA sequence: TGCAGTGCTAGAGATCGAGCAGGGGGGCCTTACGAGCAGTACTTC.

In this sample, this clonotype turned up many times. The CDR3 loop is CSVAPGTSYEQYF. CDR3 coding DNA: TGCAGCGTTGCCCCCGGGACGTCCTACGAGCAGTACTTC. The rearrangement joins TRBV29-1 to TRBJ2-7; either TRBD1 or TRBD2 may fit D (5 bases each). This CDR3 spans 13 amino acids. Trimming removed 4 bases from V and 1 base from J, with 11 bases in between. Looked up from germline, CDR1 is SQVTM and CDR2 is ANQGSEA.